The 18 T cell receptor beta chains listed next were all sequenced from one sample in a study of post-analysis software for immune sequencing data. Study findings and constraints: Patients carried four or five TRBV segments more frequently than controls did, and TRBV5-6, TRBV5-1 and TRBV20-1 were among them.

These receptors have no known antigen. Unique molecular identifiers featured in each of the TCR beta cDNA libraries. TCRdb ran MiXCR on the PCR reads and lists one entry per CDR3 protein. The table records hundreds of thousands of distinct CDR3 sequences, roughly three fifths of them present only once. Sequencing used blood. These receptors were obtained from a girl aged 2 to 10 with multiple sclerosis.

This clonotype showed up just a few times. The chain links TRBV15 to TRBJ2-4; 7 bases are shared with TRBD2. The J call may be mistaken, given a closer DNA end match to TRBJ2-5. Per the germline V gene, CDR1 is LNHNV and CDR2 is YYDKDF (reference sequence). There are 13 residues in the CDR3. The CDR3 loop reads CATSERGWETQYF. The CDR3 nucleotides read TGTGCCACCAGCGAGCGGGGTTGGGAGACCCAGTACTTC.

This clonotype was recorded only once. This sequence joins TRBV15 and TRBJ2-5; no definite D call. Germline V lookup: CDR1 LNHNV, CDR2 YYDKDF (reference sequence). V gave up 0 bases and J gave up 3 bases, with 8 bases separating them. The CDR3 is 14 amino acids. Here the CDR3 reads CATSRDLSEETQYF. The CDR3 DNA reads TGTGCCACCAGCAGAGATCTCTCAGAAGAGACCCAGTACTTC.

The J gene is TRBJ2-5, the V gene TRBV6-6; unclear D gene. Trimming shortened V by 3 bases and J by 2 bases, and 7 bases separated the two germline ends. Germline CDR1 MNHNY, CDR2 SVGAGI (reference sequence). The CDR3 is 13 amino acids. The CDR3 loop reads CASSYVAQETQYF. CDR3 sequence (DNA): TGTGCCAGCAGTTATGTGGCACAAGAGACCCAGTACTTC.

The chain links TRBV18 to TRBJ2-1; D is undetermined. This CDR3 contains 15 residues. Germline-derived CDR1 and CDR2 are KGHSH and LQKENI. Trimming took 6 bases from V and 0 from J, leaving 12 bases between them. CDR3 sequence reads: CASSRLSSSYNEQFF. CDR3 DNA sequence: TGTGCCAGCTCGCGACTCTCTAGCTCCTACAATGAGCAGTTCTTC.

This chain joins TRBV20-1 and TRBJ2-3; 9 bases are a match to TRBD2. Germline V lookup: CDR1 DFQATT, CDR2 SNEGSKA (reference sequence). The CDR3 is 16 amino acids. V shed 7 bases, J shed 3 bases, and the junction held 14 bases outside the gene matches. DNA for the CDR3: TGCAGTGTTCTCCCCTACGCGGGGGGGCAGACAGATACGCAGTATTTT. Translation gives CSVLPYAGGQTDTQYF.

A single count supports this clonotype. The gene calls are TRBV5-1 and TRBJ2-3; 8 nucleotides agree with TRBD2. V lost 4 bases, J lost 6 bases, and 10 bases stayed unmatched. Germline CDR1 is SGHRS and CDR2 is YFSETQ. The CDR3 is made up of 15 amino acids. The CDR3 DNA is TGCGCCAGCAGCCCGACTAGCGTCTTTGGCGATACGCAGTATTTT. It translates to CASSPTSVFGDTQYF.

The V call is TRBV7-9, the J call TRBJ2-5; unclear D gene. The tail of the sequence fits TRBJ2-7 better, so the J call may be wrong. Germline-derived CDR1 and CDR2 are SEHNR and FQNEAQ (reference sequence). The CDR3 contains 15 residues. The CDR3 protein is CASSSGVVAFSEQYF. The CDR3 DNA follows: TGTGCCAGCAGCTCTGGGGTGGTAGCCTTTTCCGAGCAGTACTTC.

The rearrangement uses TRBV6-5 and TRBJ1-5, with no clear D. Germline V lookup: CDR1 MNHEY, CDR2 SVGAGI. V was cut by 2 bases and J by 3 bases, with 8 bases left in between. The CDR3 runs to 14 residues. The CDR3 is CASSYSPLNQPQHF. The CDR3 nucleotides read TGTGCCAGCAGTTACAGCCCACTCAATCAGCCCCAGCATTTT.

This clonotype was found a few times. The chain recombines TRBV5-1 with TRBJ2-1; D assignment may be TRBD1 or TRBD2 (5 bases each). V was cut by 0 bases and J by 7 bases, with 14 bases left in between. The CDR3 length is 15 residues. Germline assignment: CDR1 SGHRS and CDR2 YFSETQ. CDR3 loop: CASSLGQRMYNEQFF. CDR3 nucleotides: TGCGCCAGCAGCTTGGGACAGCGGATGTATAATGAGCAGTTCTTC.

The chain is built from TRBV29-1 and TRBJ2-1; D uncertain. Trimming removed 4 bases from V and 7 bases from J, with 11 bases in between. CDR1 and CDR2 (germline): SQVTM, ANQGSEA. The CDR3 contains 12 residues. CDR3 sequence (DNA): TGCAGCGTTGCTCAGGTGGGGAATGAGCAGTTCTTC. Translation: CSVAQVGNEQFF.

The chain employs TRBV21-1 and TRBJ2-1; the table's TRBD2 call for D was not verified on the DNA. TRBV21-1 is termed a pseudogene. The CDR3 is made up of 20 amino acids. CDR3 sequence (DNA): TGTGCCAGCAGCAAAGTCTGGAGGCTAGCGGGAGGCAGGTCCTACAATGAGCAGTTCTTC. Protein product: CASSKVWRLAGGRSYNEQFF.

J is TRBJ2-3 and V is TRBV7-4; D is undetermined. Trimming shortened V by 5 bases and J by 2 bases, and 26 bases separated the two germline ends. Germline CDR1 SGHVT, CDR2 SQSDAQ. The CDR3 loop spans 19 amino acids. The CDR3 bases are TGTGCCAGCAGCCCAAACCGGGCACCCACATCTTTGGACACAGATACGCAGTATTTT. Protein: CASSPNRAPTSLDTDTQYF.

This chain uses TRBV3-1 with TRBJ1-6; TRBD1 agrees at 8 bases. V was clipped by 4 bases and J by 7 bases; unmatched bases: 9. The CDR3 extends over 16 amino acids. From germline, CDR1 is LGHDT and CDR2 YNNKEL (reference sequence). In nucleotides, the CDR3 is TGTGCCAGCAGCCGATCCGGATCAGGGGGCAATTCACCCCTCCACTTT. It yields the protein CASSRSGSGGNSPLHF.

CDR3: CASSLGEMTSGINNEQFF. The CDR3 coding sequence is TGCGCCAGCAGCTTGGGGGAAATGACTAGCGGAATTAACAATGAGCAGTTCTTC. V usage is TRBV5-1 and J usage is TRBJ2-1, with 9 nucleotides matching TRBD2. With V trimmed by 0 bases and J by 5 bases, 12 bases remained unmatched. Germline lookup yields CDR1 SGHRS and CDR2 YFSETQ. The CDR3 is 18 amino acids. The variable domain in full, with the rest retrieved from reference TRBV5-1 and TRBJ2-1, is KAGVTQTPRYLIKTRGQQVTLSCSPISGHRSVSWYQQTPGQGLQFLFEYFSETQRNKGNFPGRFSGRQFSNSRSEMNVSTLELGDSALYLCASSLGEMTSGINNEQFFGPGTRLTVL.

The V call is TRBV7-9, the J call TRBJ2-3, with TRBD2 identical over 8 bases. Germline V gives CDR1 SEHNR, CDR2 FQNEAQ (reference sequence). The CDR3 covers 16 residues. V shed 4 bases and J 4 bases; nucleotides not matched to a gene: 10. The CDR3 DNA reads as TGTGCCAGCAGCTCCGAGCGGGGGCCCGACCCAGATACGCAGTATTTT. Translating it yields CASSSERGPDPDTQYF.

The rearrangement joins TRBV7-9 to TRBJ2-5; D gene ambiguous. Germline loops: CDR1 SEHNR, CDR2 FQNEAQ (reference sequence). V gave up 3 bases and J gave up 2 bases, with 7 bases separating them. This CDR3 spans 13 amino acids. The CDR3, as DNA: TGTGCCAGCAGCTTTTCCTGGCAAGAGACCCAGTACTTC. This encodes CASSFSWQETQYF.

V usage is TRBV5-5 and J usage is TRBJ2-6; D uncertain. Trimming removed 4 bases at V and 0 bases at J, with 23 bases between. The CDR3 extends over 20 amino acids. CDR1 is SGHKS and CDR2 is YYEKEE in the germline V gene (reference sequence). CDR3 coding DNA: TGTGCCAGCAGCCTTTCCTTGCCCCGGATTCTGAGCTCTGGGGCCAACGTCCTGACTTTC. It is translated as CASSLSLPRILSSGANVLTF. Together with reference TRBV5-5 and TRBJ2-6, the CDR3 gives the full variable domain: DAGVTQSPTHLIKTRGQQVTLRCSPISGHKSVSWYQQVLGQGPQFIFQYYEKEERGRGNFPDRFSARQFPNYSSELNVNALLLGDSALYLCASSLSLPRILSSGANVLTFGAGSRLTVL.

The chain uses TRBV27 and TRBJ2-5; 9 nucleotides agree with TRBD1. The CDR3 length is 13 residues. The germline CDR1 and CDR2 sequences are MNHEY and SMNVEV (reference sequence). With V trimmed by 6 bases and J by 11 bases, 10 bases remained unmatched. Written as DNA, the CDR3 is TGTGCCAGCAGACGACAGGGGGGCTACGGGCAGTACTTC. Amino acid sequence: CASRRQGGYGQYF.